Shown below are 10 T cell receptor beta chains from a single sample sequenced in a study of T cell repertoires in cytomegalovirus infection. TCRdb used MiXCR to reprocess the reads, holding one entry per CDR3 protein. The table includes 230,000 or so distinct CDR3 sequences, over 15% detected once. What was sequenced was CD8+ T cells from PBMCs. The receptors were gathered from a human donor in good health (CMV status not recorded). Some clones in this sample may be carry-over from other donors' samples.

This clonotype has more than one count but fewer than ten. The chain carries TRBV29-1 and TRBJ2-5; D ambiguous. The CDR3 runs 9 residues. V lost 0 bases and J 7 bases, leaving 0 bases between the germline ends. Germline CDR1 is SQVTM and CDR2 is ANQGSEA. DNA of the CDR3: TGCAGCGTTGAAGAGACCCAGTACTTC. It is translated as CSVEETQYF.

The chain uses TRBV5-5 and TRBJ2-3; either TRBD1 or TRBD2 may supply D (6 bases each). The CDR3 spans 14 residues. The V end was cut by 3 bases, the J end by 6 bases, with 14 bases between. Germline values: CDR1 SGHKS, CDR2 YYEKEE (reference sequence). The CDR3 spells CASSWSGAMDTQYF. The CDR3 bases are TGTGCCAGCAGCTGGTCGGGGGCCATGGATACGCAGTATTTT.

This clonotype has a count of ten or more. The rearrangement links TRBV6-2 or TRBV6-3 to TRBJ2-1, with TRBD2 identical over 8 bases. The length of the CDR3 is 18 residues. Germline V CDR1 and CDR2: MNHEY, SVGEGT. The ends lost 2 bases at V and 0 bases at J; junction bases unmatched: 9. CDR3 protein: CASSYALAGASSYNEQFF. The CDR3 nucleotides read TGTGCCAGCAGTTACGCCCTAGCGGGTGCTAGCTCCTACAATGAGCAGTTCTTC.

The table lists this clonotype with many counts. V usage is TRBV7-9 and J usage is TRBJ2-3; 8 bases are a match to TRBD1. Germline V gives CDR1 SEHNR, CDR2 FQNEAQ (reference sequence). V gave up 5 bases and J gave up 7 bases; unmatched junction bases: 8. The CDR3 totals 14 residues. For the CDR3, the DNA is TGTGCCAGCAGCATCGGACAGGGTCCCCATACGCAGTATTTT. It translates to CASSIGQGPHTQYF. Full variable domain (missing parts from reference TRBV7-9 and TRBJ2-3): DTGVSQNPRHKITKRGQNVTFRCDPISEHNRLYWYRQTLGQGPEFLTYFQNEAQLEKSRLLSDRFSAERPKGSFSTLEIQRTEQGDSAMYLCASSIGQGPHTQYFGPGTRLTVL.

This clonotype was observed many times. V gene TRBV4-1 combines with J gene TRBJ2-7, with 10 bases that match TRBD2. From germline, CDR1 is MGHRA and CDR2 YSYEKL. V lost 3 bases, J lost 2 bases, and 4 bases stayed unmatched. The CDR3 totals 15 residues. The CDR3 reads CASSQVAGGAYEQYF. CDR3 bases: TGCGCCAGCAGCCAGGTAGCGGGGGGCGCCTACGAGCAGTACTTC.

This clonotype was counted at least ten times. This CDR3 reads CASSPGTSAHLGEQYF. The CDR3 DNA sequence: TGTGCCAGCAGCCCGGGGACTAGCGCCCACTTGGGAGAGCAGTACTTC. The gene calls are TRBV7-6 and TRBJ2-7; TRBD2 agrees at 10 bases. The germline gives CDR1 SGHVS, CDR2 FNYEAQ. Trimming at V came to 5 bases and at J to 7 bases, leaving 14 bases not matched to a gene. The CDR3 loop spans 16 amino acids.

J is TRBJ2-7 and V is TRBV7-2; D not certain. In germline, CDR1 is SGHTA, CDR2 FQGNSA. The CDR3 sequence is 15 residues long. V shed 1 base and J shed 5 bases, with 15 bases lying between them. CDR3 nucleotides: TGTGCCAGCAGCTTAGATCCGGGCGGTATCGACGAGCAGTACTTC. It encodes CASSLDPGGIDEQYF.

Ten or more counts support this clonotype. The V call is TRBV7-2, the J call TRBJ2-7; tentative D call: TRBD1 (6 bases). Germline V gives CDR1 SGHTA, CDR2 FQGNSA. Trimming shortened V by 4 bases and J by 0 bases, and 13 bases separated the two germline ends. This CDR3 comprises 15 residues. CDR3 amino acids: CASSSPSDSSYEQYF. CDR3 in DNA: TGTGCCAGCAGCTCGCCCTCGGACAGCTCCTACGAGCAGTACTTC.

This clonotype was recorded once. One end of the junction does not line up with germline, which may come from a read error. The chain recombines TRBV28 with TRBJ1-5; TRBD1 agrees at 7 bases. The CDR3 sequence is 17 residues long. CDR1 MDHEN and CDR2 SYDVKM come from the germline V gene. Here the CDR3 reads CASSFFWTGASNQPHHF. In DNA, the CDR3 is TGTGCCAGCAGTTTTTTTTGGACAGGAGCGAGCAATCAGCCCCACCATTTT.

Ten or more counts support this clonotype. The genes are TRBV5-6 and TRBJ1-2, with 9 bases lining up with TRBD1. Germline V gene sequence: CDR1 SGHDT, CDR2 YYEEEE. The trim removed 3 bases at V and 8 bases at J, leaving 8 bases unmatched. This CDR3 is built from 14 residues. CDR3 loop: CASSWGQGLEGYTF. The CDR3 DNA is TGTGCCAGCAGCTGGGGACAGGGATTGGAGGGCTACACCTTC.